This T cell receptor beta chain was identified in a study of T cells in tuberculosis. Study-level points and caveats: Smaller alpha distances in active tuberculosis partly reflected shorter CDR3-alpha lengths. A GMM-specific repertoire classifier reached approximately 84% accuracy, AUROC over 0.85.

Trimming removed 11 bases at V and 8 bases at J, with 21 bases between. Germline-derived CDR1 and CDR2 are MDHEN and SYDVKM. The CDR3 totals 13 residues. In its sample, this clone was seen a few times. Antigen specificity is unknown. The sample's time point: new active TB diagnosis, blood taken before or within 7 days of starting treatment. Tuberculosis was confirmed by positive sputum smear and/or M. tuberculosis culture. On average approximately 100,000 T cells per donor were immunosequenced. Profiling relied on immunoSEQ multiplex PCR, and the TCRdb table lists in-frame clones only, not all of them. The sample includes 25,000 to 35,000 clones, 86% of them seen just once.

The chain couples TRBV28 to TRBJ1-2, with D possibly TRBD1 on 6 matching bases. The sequencing used PBMCs, collected at tuberculosis diagnosis. The origin of this receptor is an adult with tuberculosis. The CDR3 nucleotides read TGTGCCGGCCGAGAGCGGGGGGCGAAAGGCTACACCTTC. This translates into CAGRERGAKGYTF.